The sequence of this T cell receptor (beta chain) was determined in a study of blood T cell repertoires in COVID-19. In the study overall: The analysed material was cDNA or gDNA that came from T cells, B-cell-depleted T cells, or PBMCs.

The CDR3 is 16 residues long. In the authors' methods: Amplification with reference gene primers provided the estimates of nucleated cell counts. The table came from immunoSEQ multiplex PCR; TCRdb's copy has only in-frame clones and leaves some out. V and J calls and clone size are given by that table; D and trimming were obtained from the DNA. The sample contains 55,000 to 75,000 clones, about four fifths of which appear only once. The sequencing input was peripheral blood. The chain uses TRBV1 and TRBJ2-7; TRBD2 reflects the table's D call only, with no check against the DNA. TRBV1 is deemed a pseudogene. The sequence derives from a man in his 70s with acute or convalescent COVID-19. CDR3 sequence: CTSSQDCRDWNYEQYF. The CDR3 coding sequence is TGCACCAGCAGCCAAGATTGCCGGGACTGGAACTACGAGCAGTACTTC.